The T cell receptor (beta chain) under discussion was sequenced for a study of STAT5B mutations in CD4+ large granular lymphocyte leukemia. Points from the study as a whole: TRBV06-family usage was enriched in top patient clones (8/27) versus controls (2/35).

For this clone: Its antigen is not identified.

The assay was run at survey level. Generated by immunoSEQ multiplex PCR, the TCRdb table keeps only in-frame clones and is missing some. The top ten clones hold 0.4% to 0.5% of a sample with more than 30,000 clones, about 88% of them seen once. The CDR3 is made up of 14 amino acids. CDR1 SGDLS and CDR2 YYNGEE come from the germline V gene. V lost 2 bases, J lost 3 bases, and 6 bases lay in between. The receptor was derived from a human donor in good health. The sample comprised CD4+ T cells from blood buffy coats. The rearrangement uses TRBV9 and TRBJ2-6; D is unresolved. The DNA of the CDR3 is TGTGCCAGCAGCGTCGGATATGGGGCCAACGTCCTGACTTTC. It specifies CASSVGYGANVLTF.